Listed below are T cell receptor beta chains from one sample, sequenced in a study of T cells in Graves' hyperthyroidism and ophthalmopathy. A single record per CDR3 protein comes from TCRdb applying MiXCR to the multiplex PCR reads. Here the sample spans 700,000 or so distinct CDR3 sequences, less than 20% being singletons. The sample taken for sequencing was blood. These receptors all come from a man younger than 35 with Graves' hyperthyroidism. CDR3s include the opening cysteine and the closing phenylalanine or tryptophan. The D gene is left open where the match is weak. Clone size is stated in some rows and not others, as once, few, many or a class when expanded.

>-|TRBJ1-5|TRBV6-1|TRBD1
TGTGCCAGCTCCGGGACAGGGTGGAATCAGCCCCAGCATTTT
CASSGTGWNQPQHF
>many|TRBJ2-3|TRBV18|TRBD2
TGTGCCAGCTCACCGGCGGCAGGGAGGGCAGATACGCAGTATTTT
CASSPAAGRADTQYF
>-|TRBJ1-4|TRBV11-2|TRBD1
TGTGCCAGCAGCTTGACAGGGGGGTCCAATGAAAAACTGTTTTTT
CASSLTGGSNEKLFF
>few|TRBJ2-1|TRBV29-1|TRBD2
TGCAGCGTTTCCCTAGCGGGAGTCTGGGACAATGAGCAGTTCTTC
CSVSLAGVWDNEQFF
>-|TRBJ2-1|TRBV6-5|-
TGTGCCAGCAGTTACTCGAGGTCGGGTGAGCAGTTCTTC
CASSYSRSGEQFF
>many|TRBJ2-5|TRBV29-1|-
TGCAGCGTCACGAATCCAGGTCAATGGACCCAGTACTTC
CSVTNPGQWTQYF
>few|TRBJ1-6|TRBV2|-
TGTGCCAGCAGTGAAGCATGGCTACGGGGTTCACCCCTCCACTTT
CASSEAWLRGSPLHF
>few|TRBJ2-5|TRBV29-1|-
TGCAGCACCCATCCAAGGATTGGGGAGACCCAGTACTTC
CSTHPRIGETQYF
>few|TRBJ2-3|TRBV3-1|TRBD1
TGTGCCACCGGGACAGCCACAGATACGCAGTATTTT
CATGTATDTQYF
>many|TRBJ1-1|TRBV28|TRBD1
TGTGCCAGCAGCACCTTCCGACAGGGGAGGAACACTGAAGCTTTCTTT
CASSTFRQGRNTEAFF
>-|TRBJ1-1|TRBV5-5|-
TGTGCCAGCAGCCCCGGAGCGGGGCTGGGCACTGAAGCTTTCTTT
CASSPGAGLGTEAFF
>-|TRBJ2-1|TRBV19|-
TGTGCCAGTAGGGACTGGAATGAGCAGTTCTTC
CASRDWNEQFF
>few|TRBJ2-7|TRBV30|-
TGTGCCTGGACAGGGGTTTACGAGCAGTACTTC
CAWTGVYEQYF
>-|TRBJ2-1|TRBV9|-
TGTGCCAGCAGCGTAGGGGTATCCTACAATGAGCAGTTCTTC
CASSVGVSYNEQFF
>few|TRBJ1-5|TRBV12-3/TRBV12-4|-
TGTGCCAGCAGTTCAGGGAGTCAGAATCAGCCCCAGCATTTT
CASSSGSQNQPQHF
>few|TRBJ2-1|TRBV10-3|-
TGTGCCATCAGTGAGCCAGGCTATCCCTCCTACAATGAGCAGTTCTTC
CAISEPGYPSYNEQFF
>-|TRBJ2-1|TRBV28|-
TGTGCCAGCAGTTTACTATCCGTCTACAATGAGCAGTTCTTC
CASSLLSVYNEQFF
>many|TRBJ2-7|TRBV7-3|TRBD1
TGTGCCAGCAAAGTCGCCCGGGACAGCTACGAGCAGTACTTC
CASKVARDSYEQYF
>many|TRBJ2-7|TRBV28|TRBD1
TGTGCCAGCAACCCGGACAGGGTGCTCTACGAGCAGTACTTC
CASNPDRVLYEQYF
>many|TRBJ2-5|TRBV2|TRBD2
TGTGCCAGCAGTACTCCGGGACTAGCGGGAGAGGTTGAGTGGGAGACCCAGTACTTC
CASSTPGLAGEVEWETQYF
>many|TRBJ1-4|TRBV28|-
TGTGCCAGCAGATCACAGGCGTTAACTTCGAAACTGTTTTTT
CASRSQALTSKLFF
>-|TRBJ2-2|TRBV6-6|-
TGTGCCAGCAGTTACGAGGGGGGAGGCCGGAGGGGTACCGGGGAGCTGTTTTTT
CASSYEGGGRRGTGELFF
>few|TRBJ2-7|TRBV29-1|-
TGCAGCGTTGAAATCAGGGACCGGACCTACGAGCAGTACTTC
CSVEIRDRTYEQYF